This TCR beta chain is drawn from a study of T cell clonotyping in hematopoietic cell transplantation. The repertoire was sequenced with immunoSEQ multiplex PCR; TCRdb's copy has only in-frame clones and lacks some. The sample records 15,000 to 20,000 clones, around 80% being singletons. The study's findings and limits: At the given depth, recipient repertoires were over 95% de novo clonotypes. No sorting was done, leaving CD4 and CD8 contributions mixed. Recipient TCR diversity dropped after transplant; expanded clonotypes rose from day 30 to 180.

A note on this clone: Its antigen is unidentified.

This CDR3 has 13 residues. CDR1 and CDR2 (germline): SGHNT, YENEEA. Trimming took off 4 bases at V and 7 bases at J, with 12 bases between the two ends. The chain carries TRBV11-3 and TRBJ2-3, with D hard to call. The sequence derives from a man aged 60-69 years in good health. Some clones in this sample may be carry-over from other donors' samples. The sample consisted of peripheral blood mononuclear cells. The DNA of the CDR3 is TGTGCCAGCAGCTCTACCGTGCTTCATACGCAGTATTTT. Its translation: CASSSTVLHTQYF.